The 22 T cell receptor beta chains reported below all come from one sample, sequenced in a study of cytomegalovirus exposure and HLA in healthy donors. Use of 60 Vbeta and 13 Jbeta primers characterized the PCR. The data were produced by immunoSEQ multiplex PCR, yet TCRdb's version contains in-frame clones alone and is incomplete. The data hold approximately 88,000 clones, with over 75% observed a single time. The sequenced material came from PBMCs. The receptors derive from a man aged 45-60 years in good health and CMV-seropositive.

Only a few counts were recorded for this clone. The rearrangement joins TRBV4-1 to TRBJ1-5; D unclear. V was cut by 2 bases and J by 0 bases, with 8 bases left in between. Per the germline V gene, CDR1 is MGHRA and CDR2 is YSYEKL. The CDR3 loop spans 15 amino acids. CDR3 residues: CASSQREDSNQPQHF. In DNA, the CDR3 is TGCGCCAGCAGCCAACGCGAGGATAGCAATCAGCCCCAGCATTTT.

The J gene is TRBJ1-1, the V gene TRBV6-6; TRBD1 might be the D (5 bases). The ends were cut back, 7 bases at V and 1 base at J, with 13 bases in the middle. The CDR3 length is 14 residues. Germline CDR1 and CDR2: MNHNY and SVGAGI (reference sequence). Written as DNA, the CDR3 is TGTGCCAGCAAGGACGTGGGGGGGAACACTGAAGCTTTCTTT. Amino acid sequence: CASKDVGGNTEAFF.

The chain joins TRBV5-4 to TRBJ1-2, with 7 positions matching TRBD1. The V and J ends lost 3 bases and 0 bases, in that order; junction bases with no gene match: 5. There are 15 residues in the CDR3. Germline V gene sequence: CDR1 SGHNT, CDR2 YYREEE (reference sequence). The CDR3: CASSSDRKTNYGYTF. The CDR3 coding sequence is TGTGCCAGCAGCTCGGACAGGAAAACTAACTATGGCTACACCTTC.

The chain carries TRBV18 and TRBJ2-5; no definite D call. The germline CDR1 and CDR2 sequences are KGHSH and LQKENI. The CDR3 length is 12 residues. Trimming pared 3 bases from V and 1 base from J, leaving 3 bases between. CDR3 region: CASSPIQETQYF. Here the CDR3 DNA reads TGTGCCAGCTCACCTATCCAAGAGACCCAGTACTTC.

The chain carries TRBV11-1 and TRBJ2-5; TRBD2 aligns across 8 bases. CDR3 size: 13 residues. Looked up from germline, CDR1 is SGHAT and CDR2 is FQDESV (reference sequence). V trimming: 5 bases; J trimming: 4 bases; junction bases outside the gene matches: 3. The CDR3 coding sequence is TGTGCCAGCAGCGTCGGGGGGGGAGAGACCCAGTACTTC. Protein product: CASSVGGGETQYF.

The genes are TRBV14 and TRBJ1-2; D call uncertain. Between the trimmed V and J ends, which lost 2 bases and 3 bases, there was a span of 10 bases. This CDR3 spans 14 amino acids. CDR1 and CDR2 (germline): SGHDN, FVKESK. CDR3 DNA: TGTGCCAGCAGCCAATACCAGGAATACTATGGCTACACCTTC. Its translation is CASSQYQEYYGYTF.

CDR3 residues: CASSNPGGPYNEQFF. CDR3 sequence (DNA): TGCGCCAGCTCAAACCCCGGGGGACCCTACAATGAGCAGTTCTTC. This chain links TRBV5-1 with TRBJ2-1, with a possible D match to TRBD2 (6 bases). Trimming took off 7 bases at V and 2 bases at J, with 16 bases between the two ends. The CDR3 has 15 amino acids. Germline CDR1 SGHRS, CDR2 YFSETQ.

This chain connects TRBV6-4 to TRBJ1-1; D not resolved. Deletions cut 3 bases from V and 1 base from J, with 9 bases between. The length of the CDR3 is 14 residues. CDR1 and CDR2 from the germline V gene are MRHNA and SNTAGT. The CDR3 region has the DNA TGTGCCAGCAGTGAGAGAAAACCGAACACTGAAGCTTTCTTT. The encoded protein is CASSERKPNTEAFF.

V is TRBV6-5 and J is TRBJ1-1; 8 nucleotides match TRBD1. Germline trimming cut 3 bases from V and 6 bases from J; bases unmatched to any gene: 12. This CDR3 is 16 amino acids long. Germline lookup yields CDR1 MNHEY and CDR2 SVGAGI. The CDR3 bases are TGTGCCAGCAGTTATTTGGGACAGGTGTCCATCCCTGAAGCTTTCTTT. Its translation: CASSYLGQVSIPEAFF.

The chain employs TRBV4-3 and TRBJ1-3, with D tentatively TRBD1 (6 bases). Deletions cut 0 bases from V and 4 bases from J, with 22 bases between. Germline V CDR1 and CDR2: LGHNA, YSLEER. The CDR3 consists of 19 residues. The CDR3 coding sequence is TGCGCCAGCAGCCAAGAAGGGGGTACTAGAGTAGGGGACGGAAACACCATATATTTT. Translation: CASSQEGGTRVGDGNTIYF.

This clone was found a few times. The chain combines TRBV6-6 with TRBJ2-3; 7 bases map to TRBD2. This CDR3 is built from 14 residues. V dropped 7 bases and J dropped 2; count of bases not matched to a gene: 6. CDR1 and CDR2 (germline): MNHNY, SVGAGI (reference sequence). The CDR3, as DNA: TGTGCCAGCACGCGGGAGACGTACACAGATACGCAGTATTTT. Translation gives CASTRETYTDTQYF.

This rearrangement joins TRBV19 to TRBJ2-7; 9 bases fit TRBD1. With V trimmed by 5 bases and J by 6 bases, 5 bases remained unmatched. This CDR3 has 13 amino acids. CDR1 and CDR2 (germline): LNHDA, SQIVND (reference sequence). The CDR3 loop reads CASSPQGAREQYF. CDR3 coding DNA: TGTGCCAGTAGTCCACAGGGGGCGCGCGAGCAGTACTTC.

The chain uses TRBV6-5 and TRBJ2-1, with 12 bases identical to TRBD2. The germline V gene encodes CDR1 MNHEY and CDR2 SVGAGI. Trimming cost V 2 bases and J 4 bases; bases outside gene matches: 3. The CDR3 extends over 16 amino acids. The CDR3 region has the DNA TGTGCCAGCAGTTACGGTCTAGCGGGGGGGTACAATGAGCAGTTCTTC. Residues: CASSYGLAGGYNEQFF.

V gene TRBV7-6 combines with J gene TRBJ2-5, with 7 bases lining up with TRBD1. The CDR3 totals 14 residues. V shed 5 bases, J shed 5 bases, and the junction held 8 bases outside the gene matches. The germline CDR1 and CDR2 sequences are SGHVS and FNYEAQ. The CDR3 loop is CASSIMTGLETQYF. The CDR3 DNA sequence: TGTGCCAGCAGCATCATGACAGGGCTGGAGACCCAGTACTTC.

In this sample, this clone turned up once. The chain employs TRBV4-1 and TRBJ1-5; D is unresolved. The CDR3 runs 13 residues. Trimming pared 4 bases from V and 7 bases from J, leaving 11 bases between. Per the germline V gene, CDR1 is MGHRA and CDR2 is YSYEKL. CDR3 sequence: CASSPSGGQPQHF. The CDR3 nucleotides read TGCGCCAGCAGCCCTTCCGGCGGGCAGCCCCAGCATTTT.

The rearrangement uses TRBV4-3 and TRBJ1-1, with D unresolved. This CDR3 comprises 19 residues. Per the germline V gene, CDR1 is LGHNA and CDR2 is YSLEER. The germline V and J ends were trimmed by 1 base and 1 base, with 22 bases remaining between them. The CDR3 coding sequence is TGCGCCAGCAGCCAAGTCCCTAGCGGGCCCGAATACGAGAACACTGAAGCTTTCTTT. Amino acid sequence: CASSQVPSGPEYENTEAFF.

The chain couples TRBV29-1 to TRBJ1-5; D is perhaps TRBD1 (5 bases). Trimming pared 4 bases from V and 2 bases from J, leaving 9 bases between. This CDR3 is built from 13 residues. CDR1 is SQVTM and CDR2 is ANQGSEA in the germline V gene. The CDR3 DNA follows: TGCAGCGTTGGCAGGGCCGGCAATCAGCCCCAGCATTTT. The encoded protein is CSVGRAGNQPQHF.

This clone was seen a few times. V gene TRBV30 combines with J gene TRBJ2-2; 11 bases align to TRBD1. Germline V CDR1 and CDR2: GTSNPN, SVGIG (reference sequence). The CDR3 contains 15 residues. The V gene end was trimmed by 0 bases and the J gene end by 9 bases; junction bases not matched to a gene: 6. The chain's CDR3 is CAWSVHGTGGRELFF. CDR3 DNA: TGTGCCTGGAGTGTACATGGGACAGGGGGACGGGAGCTGTTTTTT.

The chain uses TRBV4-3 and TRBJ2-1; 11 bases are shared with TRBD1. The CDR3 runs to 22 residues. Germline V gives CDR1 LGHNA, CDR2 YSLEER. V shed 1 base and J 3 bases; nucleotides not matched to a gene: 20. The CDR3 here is CASSQGGTGGDLSSYYYNEQFF. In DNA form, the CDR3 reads TGCGCCAGCAGCCAAGGGGGGACAGGGGGGGATTTGTCTAGTTACTACTACAATGAGCAGTTCTTC.

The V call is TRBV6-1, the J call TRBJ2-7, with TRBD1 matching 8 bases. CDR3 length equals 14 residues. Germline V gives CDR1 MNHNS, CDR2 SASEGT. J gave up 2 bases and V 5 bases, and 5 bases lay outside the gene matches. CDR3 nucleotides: TGTGCCAGCAGTAACAGGGGGAACGCCTACGAGCAGTACTTC. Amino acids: CASSNRGNAYEQYF.

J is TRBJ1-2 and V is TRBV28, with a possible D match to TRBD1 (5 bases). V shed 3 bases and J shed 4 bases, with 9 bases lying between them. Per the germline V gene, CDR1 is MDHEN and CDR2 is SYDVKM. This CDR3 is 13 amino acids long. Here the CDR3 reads CASSFVTAYGYTF. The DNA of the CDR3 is TGTGCCAGCAGTTTTGTGACAGCCTATGGCTACACCTTC.

CDR3 bases: TGTGCCAGCTCATCGGGGAACGTTCCTACCACTGAAGCTTTCTTT. Amino acid sequence: CASSSGNVPTTEAFF. The rearrangement joins TRBV18 to TRBJ1-1, with D unresolved. Trimming left V 5 bases short and J 4 bases short, with 17 bases between. This CDR3 comprises 15 residues. Germline V gives CDR1 KGHSH, CDR2 LQKENI.